This T cell receptor (beta chain) was sequenced in a study of blood T cell repertoires in COVID-19. Study information: Acute and convalescent COVID-19 specimens originated in the United States, Italy and Spain. PBMCs, B-cell-depleted T cells, or T cells were the source of the cDNA or gDNA that made up the material.

Seattle patient enrollment occurred during active infection, with longitudinal follow-up thereafter. Original processing notes: Scientists estimated how many nucleated cells there were by amplifying reference gene primers. Profiling relied on immunoSEQ multiplex PCR, and the TCRdb table lists in-frame clones only, not all of them. Clone size and the V and J calls come from that table; the DNA yielded D and trimming. The sample lists 130,000 to 150,000 clones, 70% to 90% occurring once. The germline gives CDR1 LGHDT, CDR2 YNNKEL (reference sequence). Trimming left V 1 base short and J 0 bases short, with 16 bases between. The CDR3 loop spans 19 amino acids.

The TCR comes from a woman in her sixties or seventies with COVID-19, enrolled during active disease. V is TRBV3-1 (or the pseudogene TRBV3-2) and J is TRBJ1-6; maybe TRBD1 (5 bases). Source material: peripheral blood. The CDR3 bases are TGTGCCAGCAGCCAAGGGACACCTATATCGAGCTCCTATAATTCACCCCTCCACTTT. Encoded protein: CASSQGTPISSSYNSPLHF.